This T cell receptor beta chain comes out of a study of CD8+CD57+ T cells in acquired aplastic anemia. The patients chosen for sequencing had shown expansion of CD8+CD57+ cells (detected by flow cytometry). The patients all had a severe acquired aplastic anemia diagnosis. All patients were therapy-naive when blood was sampled. Turning to this clonotype: Its target is unknown.

Whole-study findings and limits: Researchers reported that CD8+ Simpson's diversity was not significantly different in patients versus controls. There were roughly 30 CD8+ CDR3 sequences that occurred in both patients and controls.

The CDR3 is 15 residues long. Germline V CDR1 and CDR2: LNHNV, YYDKDF (reference sequence). The V gene lost 0 bases and the J gene lost 3 bases, with 11 bases spanning the gap. Genomic DNA templated the TCR beta VDJ and CDR3 profiling. TCRdb processed the reads anew with MiXCR; each CDR3 protein has one entry. The data contain around 150,000 distinct CDR3 sequences, about two thirds of them singletons. The sequencing input was sorted CD4+, CD8+, or CD8+CD57+ T cells (not recorded which) from PBMCs. V gene TRBV15 combines with J gene TRBJ2-5, with D maybe TRBD1 (6 bases). The TCR comes from a human donor with aplastic anemia. The CDR3, as DNA: TGTGCCACCAGCAGAGAGGGTCGACAGGAAGAGACCCAGTACTTC. It translates to CATSREGRQEETQYF.